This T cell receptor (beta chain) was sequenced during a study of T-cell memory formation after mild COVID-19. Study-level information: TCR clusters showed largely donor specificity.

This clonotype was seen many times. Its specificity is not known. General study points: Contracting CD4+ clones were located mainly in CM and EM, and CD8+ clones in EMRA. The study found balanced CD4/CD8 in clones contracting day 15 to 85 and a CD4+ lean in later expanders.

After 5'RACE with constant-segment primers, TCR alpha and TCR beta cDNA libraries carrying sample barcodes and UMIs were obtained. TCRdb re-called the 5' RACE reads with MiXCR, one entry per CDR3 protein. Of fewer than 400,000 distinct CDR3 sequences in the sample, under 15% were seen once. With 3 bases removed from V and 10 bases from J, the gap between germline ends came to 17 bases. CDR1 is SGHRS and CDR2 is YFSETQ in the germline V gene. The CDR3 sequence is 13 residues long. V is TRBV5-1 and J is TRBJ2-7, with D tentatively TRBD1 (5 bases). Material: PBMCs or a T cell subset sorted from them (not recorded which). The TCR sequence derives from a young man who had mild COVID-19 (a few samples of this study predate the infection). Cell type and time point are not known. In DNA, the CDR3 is TGCGCCAGCAGCTACCAAAGCCCGACAGCCCAGTACTTC. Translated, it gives CASSYQSPTAQYF.